This T cell receptor beta chain came from a study of blood T cell repertoires in COVID-19. Across the whole study: Nucleic acid was either cDNA or gDNA, and it came from T cells, B-cell-depleted T cells, or PBMCs.

This CDR3 region has 16 residues. The germline CDR1 and CDR2 sequences are LNHDA and SQIVND (reference sequence). Trimming cost V 5 bases and J 2 bases, with 13 bases left between them. Sequencing was performed with immunoSEQ multiplex PCR; in TCRdb, only in-frame clones are kept and a portion is missing. The table records about 360,000 clones, roughly 80% of them present only once. The specimen was peripheral blood. The chain uses TRBV19 and TRBJ2-6; D possibly corresponds to TRBD1 (6 bases). The clonotype was recovered from a human donor with acute or convalescent COVID-19. The donor label of this sample is uncertain. CDR3 loop: CASSWRNRAGANVLTF. In DNA, the CDR3 is TGTGCCAGTAGTTGGAGAAACAGGGCTGGGGCCAACGTCCTGACTTTC.